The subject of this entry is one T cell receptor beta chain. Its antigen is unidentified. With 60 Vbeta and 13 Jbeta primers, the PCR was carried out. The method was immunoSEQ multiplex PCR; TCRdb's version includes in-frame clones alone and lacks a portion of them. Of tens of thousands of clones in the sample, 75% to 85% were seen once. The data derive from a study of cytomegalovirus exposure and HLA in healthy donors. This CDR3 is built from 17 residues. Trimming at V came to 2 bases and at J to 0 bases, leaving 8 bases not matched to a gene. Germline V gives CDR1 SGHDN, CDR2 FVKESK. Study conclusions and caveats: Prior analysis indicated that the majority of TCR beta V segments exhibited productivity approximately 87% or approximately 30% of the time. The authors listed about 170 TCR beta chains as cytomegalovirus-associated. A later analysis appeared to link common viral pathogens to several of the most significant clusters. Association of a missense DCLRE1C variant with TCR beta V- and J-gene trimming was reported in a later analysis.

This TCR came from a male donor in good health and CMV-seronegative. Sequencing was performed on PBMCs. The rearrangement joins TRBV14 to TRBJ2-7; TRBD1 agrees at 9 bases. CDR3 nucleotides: TGTGCCAGCAGCCAACTATCGACAGGGGGTGTCTCCTACGAGCAGTACTTC. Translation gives CASSQLSTGGVSYEQYF. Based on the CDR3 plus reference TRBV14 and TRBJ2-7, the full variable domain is EAGVTQFPSHSVIEKGQTVTLRCDPISGHDNLYWYRRVMGKEIKFLLHFVKESKQDESGMPNNRFLAERTGGTYSTLKVQPAELEDSGVYFCASSQLSTGGVSYEQYFGPGTRLTVT.